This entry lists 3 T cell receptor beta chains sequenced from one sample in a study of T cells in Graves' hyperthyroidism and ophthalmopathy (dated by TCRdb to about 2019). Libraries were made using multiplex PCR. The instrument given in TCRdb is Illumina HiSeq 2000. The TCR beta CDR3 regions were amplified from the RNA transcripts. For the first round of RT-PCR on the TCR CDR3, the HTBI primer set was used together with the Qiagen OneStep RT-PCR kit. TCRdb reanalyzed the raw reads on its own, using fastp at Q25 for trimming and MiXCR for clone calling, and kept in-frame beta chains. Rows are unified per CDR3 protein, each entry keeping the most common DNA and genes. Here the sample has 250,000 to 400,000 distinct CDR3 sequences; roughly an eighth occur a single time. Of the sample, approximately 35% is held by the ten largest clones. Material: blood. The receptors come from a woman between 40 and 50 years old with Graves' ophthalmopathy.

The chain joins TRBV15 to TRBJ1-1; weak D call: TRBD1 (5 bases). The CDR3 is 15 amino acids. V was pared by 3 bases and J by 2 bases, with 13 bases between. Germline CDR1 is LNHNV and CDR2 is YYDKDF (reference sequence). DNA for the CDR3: TGTGCCACCAGCAGCAGTGGGACCGCAAACACTGAAGCTTTCTTT. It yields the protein CATSSSGTANTEAFF. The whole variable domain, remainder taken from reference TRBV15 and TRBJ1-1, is DAMVIQNPRYQVTQFGKPVTLSCSQTLNHNVMYWYQQKSSQAPKLLFHYYDKDFNNEADTPDNFQSRRPNTSFCFLDIRSPGLGDTAMYLCATSSSGTANTEAFFGQGTRLTVV.

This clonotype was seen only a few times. Here the CDR3 DNA reads TGCGCCAGCAGCCAGCCCGTCAGGGGGCGATCCGGGGAGCTGTTTTTT. Its translation is CASSQPVRGRSGELFF. V usage is TRBV4-1 and J usage is TRBJ2-2; 8 nucleotides match TRBD1. The V segment lost 3 bases and the J segment 6 bases; nucleotides outside the gene matches: 9. CDR3 length equals 16 residues. The germline CDR1 and CDR2 sequences are MGHRA and YSYEKL.

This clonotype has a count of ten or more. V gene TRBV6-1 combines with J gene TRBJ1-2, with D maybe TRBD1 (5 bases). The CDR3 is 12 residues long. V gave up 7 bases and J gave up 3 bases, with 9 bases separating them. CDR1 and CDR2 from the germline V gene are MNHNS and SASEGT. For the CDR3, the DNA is TGTGCCAGCACAATGACAGACTATGGCTACACCTTC. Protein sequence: CASTMTDYGYTF.